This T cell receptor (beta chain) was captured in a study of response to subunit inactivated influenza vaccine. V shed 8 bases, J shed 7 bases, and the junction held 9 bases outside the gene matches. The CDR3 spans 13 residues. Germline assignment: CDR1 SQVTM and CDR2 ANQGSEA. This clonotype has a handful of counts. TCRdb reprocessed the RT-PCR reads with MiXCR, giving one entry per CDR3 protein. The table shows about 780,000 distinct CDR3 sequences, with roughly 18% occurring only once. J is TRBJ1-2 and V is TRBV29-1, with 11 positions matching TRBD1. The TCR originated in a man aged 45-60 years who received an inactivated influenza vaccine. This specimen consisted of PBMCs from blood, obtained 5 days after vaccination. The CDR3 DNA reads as TGCAGCTTGGGAGGACAGGGGGCCAGTGGCTACACCTTC. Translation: CSLGGQGASGYTF.